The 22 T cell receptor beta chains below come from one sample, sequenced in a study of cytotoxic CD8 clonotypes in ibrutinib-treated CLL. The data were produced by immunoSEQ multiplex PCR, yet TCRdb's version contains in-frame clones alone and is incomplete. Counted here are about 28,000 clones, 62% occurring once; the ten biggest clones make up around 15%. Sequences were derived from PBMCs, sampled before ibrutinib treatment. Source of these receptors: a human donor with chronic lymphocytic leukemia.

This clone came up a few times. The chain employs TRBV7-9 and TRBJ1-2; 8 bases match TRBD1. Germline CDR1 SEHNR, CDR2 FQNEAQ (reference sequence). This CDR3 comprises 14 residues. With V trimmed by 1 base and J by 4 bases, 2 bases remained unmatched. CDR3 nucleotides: TGTGCCAGCAGCTTAGAACAGGGGGTCTATGGCTACACCTTC. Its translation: CASSLEQGVYGYTF.

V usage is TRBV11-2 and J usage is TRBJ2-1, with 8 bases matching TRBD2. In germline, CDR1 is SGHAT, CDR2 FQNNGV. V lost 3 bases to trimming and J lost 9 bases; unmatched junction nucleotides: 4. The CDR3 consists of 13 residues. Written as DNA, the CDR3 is TGTGCCAGCAGCTTGGCGGGGGGCATTGAGCAGTTCTTC. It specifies CASSLAGGIEQFF.

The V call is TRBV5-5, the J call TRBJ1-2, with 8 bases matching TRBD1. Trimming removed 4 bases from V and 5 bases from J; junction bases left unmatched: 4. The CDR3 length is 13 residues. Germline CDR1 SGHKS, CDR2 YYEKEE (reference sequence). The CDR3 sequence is CASSRDRQYGYTF. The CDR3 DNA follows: TGTGCCAGCAGCCGGGACAGGCAATATGGCTACACCTTC.

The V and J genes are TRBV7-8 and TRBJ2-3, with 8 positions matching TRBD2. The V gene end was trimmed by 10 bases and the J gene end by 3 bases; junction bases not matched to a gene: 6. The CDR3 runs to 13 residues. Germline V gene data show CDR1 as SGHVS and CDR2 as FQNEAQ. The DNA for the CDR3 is TGTGCCACCGCGGGGGGCCCAACAGATACGCAGTATTTT. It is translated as CATAGGPTDTQYF.

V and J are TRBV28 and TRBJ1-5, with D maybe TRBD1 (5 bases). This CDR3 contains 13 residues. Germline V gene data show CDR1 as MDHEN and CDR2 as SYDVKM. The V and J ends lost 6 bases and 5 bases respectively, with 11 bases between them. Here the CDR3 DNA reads TGTGCCAGCAGCCGAGGGGTCTATCAGCCCCAGCATTTT. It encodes CASSRGVYQPQHF.

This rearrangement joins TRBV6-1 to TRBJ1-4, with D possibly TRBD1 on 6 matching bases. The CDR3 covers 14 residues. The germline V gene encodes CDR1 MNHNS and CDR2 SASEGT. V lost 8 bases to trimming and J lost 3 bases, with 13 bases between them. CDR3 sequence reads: CASLGAPANEKLFF. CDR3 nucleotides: TGTGCCAGCCTGGGGGCGCCGGCTAATGAAAAACTGTTTTTT.

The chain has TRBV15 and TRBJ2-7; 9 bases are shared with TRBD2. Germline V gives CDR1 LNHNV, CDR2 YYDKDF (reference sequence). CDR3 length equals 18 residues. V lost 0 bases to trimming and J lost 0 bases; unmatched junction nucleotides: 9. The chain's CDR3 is CATSRDLDSGGSSYEQYF. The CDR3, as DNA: TGTGCCACCAGCAGAGATCTCGATAGCGGGGGTTCCTCCTACGAGCAGTACTTC.

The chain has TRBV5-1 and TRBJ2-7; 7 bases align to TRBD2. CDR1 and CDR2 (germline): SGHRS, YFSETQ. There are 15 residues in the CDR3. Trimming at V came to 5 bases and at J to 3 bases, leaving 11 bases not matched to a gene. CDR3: CASRPGGSEVYEQYF. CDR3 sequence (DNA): TGCGCCAGCAGACCCGGGGGGAGCGAGGTCTACGAGCAGTACTTC.

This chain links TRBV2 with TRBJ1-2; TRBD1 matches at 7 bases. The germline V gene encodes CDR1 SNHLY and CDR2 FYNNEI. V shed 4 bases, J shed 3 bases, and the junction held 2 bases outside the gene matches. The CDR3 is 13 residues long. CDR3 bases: TGTGCCAGCAGTGGCGGACAGGACTATGGCTACACCTTC. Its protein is CASSGGQDYGYTF. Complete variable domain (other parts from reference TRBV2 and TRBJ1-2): EPEVTQTPSHQVTQMGQEVILRCVPISNHLYFYWYRQILGQKVEFLVSFYNNEISEKSEIFDDQFSVERPDGSNFTLKIRSTKLEDSAMYFCASSGGQDYGYTFGSGTRLTVV.

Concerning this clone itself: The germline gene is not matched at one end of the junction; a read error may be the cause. This CDR3 reads CASSLDGQGITSDF. The CDR3 DNA is TGCGCCAGCAGCTTGGACGGACAGGGTATCACATCGGACTTC. The genes are TRBV5-1 and TRBJ2-7; 8 nucleotides align to TRBD1. This CDR3 is 14 amino acids long. Germline values: CDR1 SGHRS, CDR2 YFSETQ.

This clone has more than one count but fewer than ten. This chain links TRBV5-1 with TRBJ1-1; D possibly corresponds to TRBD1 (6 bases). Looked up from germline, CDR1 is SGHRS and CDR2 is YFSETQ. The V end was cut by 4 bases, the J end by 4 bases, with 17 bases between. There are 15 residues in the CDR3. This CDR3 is CASSEEQGTSTEAFF. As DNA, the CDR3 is TGCGCCAGCAGCGAAGAACAGGGTACGTCCACTGAAGCTTTCTTT.

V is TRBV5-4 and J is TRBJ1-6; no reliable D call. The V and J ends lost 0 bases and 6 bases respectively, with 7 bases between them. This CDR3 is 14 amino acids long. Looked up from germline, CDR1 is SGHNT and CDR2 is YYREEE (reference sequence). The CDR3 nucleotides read TGTGCCAGCAGCTTGGGATACCGTAATTCACCCCTCCACTTT. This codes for CASSLGYRNSPLHF.

In DNA, the CDR3 is TGTGCCAGCAGTGGGGAGGGGTTTGGAACTGAAGCTTTCTTT. This gives the protein CASSGEGFGTEAFF. V usage is TRBV2 and J usage is TRBJ1-1, with D possibly being TRBD1 (5 bases). The CDR3 extends over 14 amino acids. The V end lost 4 bases, the J end lost 5 bases, and 14 bases lay between the germline ends. Germline CDR1 and CDR2: SNHLY and FYNNEI.

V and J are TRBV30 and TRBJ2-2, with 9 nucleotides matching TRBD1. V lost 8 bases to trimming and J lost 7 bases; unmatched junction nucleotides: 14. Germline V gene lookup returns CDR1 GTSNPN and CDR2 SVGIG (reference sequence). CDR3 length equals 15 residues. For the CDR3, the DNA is TGTGCCAGCCGGGACAGGGACAATCTTGTCGGGGAGCTGTTTTTT. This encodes CASRDRDNLVGELFF.

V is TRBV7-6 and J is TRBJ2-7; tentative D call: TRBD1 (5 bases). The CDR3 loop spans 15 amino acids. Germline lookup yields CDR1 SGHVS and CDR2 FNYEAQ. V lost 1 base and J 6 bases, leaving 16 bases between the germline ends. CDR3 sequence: CASSLGVLGLGEQYF. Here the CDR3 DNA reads TGTGCCAGCAGCTTAGGGGTTCTGGGGCTCGGCGAGCAGTACTTC.

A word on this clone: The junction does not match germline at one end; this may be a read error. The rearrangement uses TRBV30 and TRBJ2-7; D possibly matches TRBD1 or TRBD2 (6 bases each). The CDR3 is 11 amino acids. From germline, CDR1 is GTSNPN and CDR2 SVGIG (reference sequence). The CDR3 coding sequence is TGTGCCTGGAGTGGGTTGGGGGGCCGGCACTTC. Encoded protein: CAWSGLGGRHF.

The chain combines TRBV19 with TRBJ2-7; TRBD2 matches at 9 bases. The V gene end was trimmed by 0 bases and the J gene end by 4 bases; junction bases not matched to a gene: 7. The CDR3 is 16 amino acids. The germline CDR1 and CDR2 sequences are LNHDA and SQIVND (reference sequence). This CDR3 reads CASSIDVGGRAYEQYF. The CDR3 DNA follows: TGTGCCAGTAGTATAGATGTCGGCGGGAGGGCGTACGAGCAGTACTTC.

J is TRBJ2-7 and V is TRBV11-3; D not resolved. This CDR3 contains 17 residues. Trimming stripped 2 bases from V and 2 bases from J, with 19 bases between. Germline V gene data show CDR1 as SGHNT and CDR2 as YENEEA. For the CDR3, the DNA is TGTGCCAGCAGCTTAAATACGGCCCGCAAACTAACCTACGAGCAGTACTTC. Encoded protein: CASSLNTARKLTYEQYF.

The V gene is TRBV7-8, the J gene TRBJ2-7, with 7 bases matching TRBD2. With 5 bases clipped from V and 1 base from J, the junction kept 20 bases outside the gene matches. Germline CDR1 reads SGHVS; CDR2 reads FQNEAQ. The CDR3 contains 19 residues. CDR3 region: CASSGGEGLGRYWSYEQYF. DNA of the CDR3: TGTGCCAGCAGCGGGGGGGAGGGCCTCGGGAGGTACTGGTCCTACGAGCAGTACTTC.

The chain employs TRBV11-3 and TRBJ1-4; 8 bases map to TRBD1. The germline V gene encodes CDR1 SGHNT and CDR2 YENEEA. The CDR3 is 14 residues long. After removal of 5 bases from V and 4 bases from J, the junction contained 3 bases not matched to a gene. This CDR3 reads CASSQTGDNEKLFF. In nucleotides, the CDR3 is TGTGCCAGCAGCCAGACAGGGGATAATGAAAAACTGTTTTTT.

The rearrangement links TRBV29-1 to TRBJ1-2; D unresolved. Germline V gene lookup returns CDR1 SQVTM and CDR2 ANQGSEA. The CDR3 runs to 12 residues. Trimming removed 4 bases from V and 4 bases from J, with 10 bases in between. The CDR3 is CSVGGRSYGYTF. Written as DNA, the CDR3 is TGCAGCGTTGGAGGCAGGTCCTATGGCTACACCTTC.

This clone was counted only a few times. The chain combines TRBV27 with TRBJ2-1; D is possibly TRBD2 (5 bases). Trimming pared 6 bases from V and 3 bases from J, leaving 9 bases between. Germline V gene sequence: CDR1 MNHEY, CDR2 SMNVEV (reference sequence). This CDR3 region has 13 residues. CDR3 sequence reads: CASSRDYYNEQFF. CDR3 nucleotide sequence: TGTGCCAGCAGCCGAGACTACTACAATGAGCAGTTCTTC.